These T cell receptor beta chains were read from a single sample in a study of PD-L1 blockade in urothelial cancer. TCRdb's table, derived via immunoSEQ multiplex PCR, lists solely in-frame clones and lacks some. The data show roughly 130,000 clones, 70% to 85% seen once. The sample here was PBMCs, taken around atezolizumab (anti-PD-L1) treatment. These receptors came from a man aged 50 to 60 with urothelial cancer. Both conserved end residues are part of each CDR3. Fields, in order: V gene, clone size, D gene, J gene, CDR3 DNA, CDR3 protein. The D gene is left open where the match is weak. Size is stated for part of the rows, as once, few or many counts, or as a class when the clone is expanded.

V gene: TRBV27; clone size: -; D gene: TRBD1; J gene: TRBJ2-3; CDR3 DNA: TGTGCCAGCACCCCGGGACAGGCTAGCACAGATACGCAGTATTTT; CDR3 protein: CASTPGQASTDTQYF
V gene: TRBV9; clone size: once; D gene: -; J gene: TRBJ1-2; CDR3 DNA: TGTGCCAGCAGCGTAGCCCTCTCCCCCCTCTATGGCTACACCTTC; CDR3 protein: CASSVALSPLYGYTF
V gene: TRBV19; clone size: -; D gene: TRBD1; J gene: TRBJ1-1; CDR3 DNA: TGTGCCAGTAGTATTTCCGGGACAGGGACCTATGGGGCTTTCTTT; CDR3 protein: CASSISGTGTYGAFF
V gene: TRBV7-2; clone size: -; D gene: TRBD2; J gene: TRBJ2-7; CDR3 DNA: TGTGCCAGCAGGCCCCCCGAAGCGGGAGGGTACGAGCAGTACTTC; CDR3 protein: CASRPPEAGGYEQYF
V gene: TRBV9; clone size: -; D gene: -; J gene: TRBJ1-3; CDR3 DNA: TGTGCCAGCAGCGCGGCGGCTGGAAACACCATATATTTT; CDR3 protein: CASSAAAGNTIYF
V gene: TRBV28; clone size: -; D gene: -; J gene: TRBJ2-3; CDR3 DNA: TGTGCCAGTGGGGTGGGAGGCGCAGATACGCAGTATTTT; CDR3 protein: CASGVGGADTQYF
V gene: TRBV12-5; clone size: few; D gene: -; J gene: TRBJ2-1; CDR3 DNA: TGTGCTAGTGGTTTGAGCGCCTACAATGAGCAGTTCTTC; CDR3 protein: CASGLSAYNEQFF
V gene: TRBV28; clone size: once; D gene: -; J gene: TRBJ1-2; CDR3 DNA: TGTGCCAGCAGTTTGGTAGGCAGGGGCCTTGGGCGAAGGGAAAATGGCTACACCTTC; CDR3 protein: CASSLVGRGLGRRENGYTF
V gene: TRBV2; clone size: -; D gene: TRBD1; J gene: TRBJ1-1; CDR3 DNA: TGTGCCAGCAGCTCCGGGACAGGGGGCATATCTGAAGCTTTCTTT; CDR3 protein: CASSSGTGGISEAFF
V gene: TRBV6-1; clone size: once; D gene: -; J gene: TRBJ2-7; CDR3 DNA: TGTGCCAGCACCCAGGTGAGCGGACCCTACGAGCAGTACTTC; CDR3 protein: CASTQVSGPYEQYF